Here is one T cell receptor (beta chain) with its context. This specimen comes from a study of OX40 agonist ivuxolimab in advanced cancers. The CDR3 has 17 amino acids. Germline V lookup: CDR1 SGHRS, CDR2 YFSETQ. V was cut by 0 bases and J by 2 bases, with 17 bases left in between. Individuals having autoimmune disease history or systemic immunosuppression were not enrolled. Here immunoSEQ multiplex PCR was the method, and the copy in TCRdb shows in-frame clones only, minus some. The sample lists more than 45,000 clones; approximately 86% were seen once. V usage is TRBV5-1 and J usage is TRBJ2-5, with a tentative D call TRBD2 (6 bases). Sequencing was performed on CD4+ or CD8+ T cells sorted from blood, taken in a trial of the OX40 agonist ivuxolimab. This clonotype originated in an adult with an advanced solid tumor such as melanoma, head and neck, liver or kidney cancer. The CDR3 loop reads CASSLAVRRGQQETQYF. The CDR3 DNA follows: TGCGCCAGCAGCTTGGCCGTCCGGCGGGGTCAACAAGAGACCCAGTACTTC.